A single sample gave rise to the 3 T cell receptor beta chains below, sequenced in a study of Graves' ophthalmopathy and Graves' hyperthyroidism. TCR beta CDR3 amplification used RNA transcripts. Second-round multiplex PCR came after first-round RT-PCR with HTBI primers. Via MiXCR, TCRdb re-called the multiplex PCR reads, giving one row per CDR3 protein. This table has about 500,000 distinct CDR3 sequences, roughly 14% appearing once. Sequencing was performed on blood. Source of these receptors: a woman under 40 with Graves' ophthalmopathy.

In this sample, this clonotype turned up many times. The chain combines TRBV20-1 with TRBJ1-2; possibly TRBD1 for D (5 bases). With 5 bases removed from V and 8 bases from J, the gap between germline ends came to 15 bases. From germline, CDR1 is DFQATT and CDR2 SNEGSKA (reference sequence). This CDR3 has 12 amino acids. CDR3 region: CSARIVGEGYTF. CDR3 nucleotides: TGCAGTGCTCGTATAGTGGGGGAGGGCTACACCTTC.

This clonotype was seen ten or more times. The chain uses TRBV27 and TRBJ2-7; 8 positions agree with TRBD2. The CDR3 covers 16 residues. CDR1 is MNHEY, CDR2 SMNVEV, per germline (reference sequence). With V trimmed by 0 bases and J by 7 bases, 11 bases remained unmatched. This CDR3 reads CASSLSSRGGPGEQYF. CDR3 DNA sequence: TGTGCCAGCAGTTTATCTTCGCGCGGGGGGCCCGGGGAGCAGTACTTC.

This clonotype was seen many times. The CDR3 DNA follows: TGTGCCAGCAGCCCCGAGGGAAACACCGGGGAGCTGTTTTTT. Its protein product is CASSPEGNTGELFF. The chain couples TRBV11-2 to TRBJ2-2, with D possibly matching TRBD2 (5 bases). Germline CDR1 and CDR2: SGHAT and FQNNGV. Trimming cost V 5 bases and J 2 bases, with 9 bases left between them. This CDR3 contains 14 residues.